One sample yielded the 14 T cell receptor beta chains listed below, sequenced in a study of response to subunit inactivated influenza vaccine. TCRdb used MiXCR to reprocess the RT-PCR reads, holding one entry per CDR3 protein. The sample contains about half a million distinct CDR3 sequences, less than 30% of which appear only once. The material was CD4+ T cells sorted from PBMCs, obtained approximately 5 days after vaccination. The source is a man aged 45-65 years who received an inactivated influenza vaccine.

Only a few counts were recorded for this clonotype. The J gene is TRBJ2-1, the V gene TRBV29-1, with 11 nucleotides matching TRBD2. Germline lookup yields CDR1 SQVTM and CDR2 ANQGSEA. Trimming at V came to 4 bases and at J to 7 bases, leaving 9 bases not matched to a gene. The CDR3 runs 15 residues. The CDR3 DNA reads TGCAGCGTTGCTCCCTTAGCGGGAGGGCCGAATGAGCAGTTCTTC. Protein sequence: CSVAPLAGGPNEQFF.

This clonotype was seen a few times. This chain connects TRBV6-5 to TRBJ1-5; D not resolved. The CDR3 length is 15 residues. Trimming stripped 2 bases from V and 5 bases from J, with 13 bases between. Germline V gives CDR1 MNHEY, CDR2 SVGAGI. The DNA of the CDR3 is TGTGCCAGCAGTTACGCCGTAGGTTCTGATCAGCCCCAGCATTTT. Translated, it gives CASSYAVGSDQPQHF.

The genes are TRBV20-1 and TRBJ2-3; 11 nucleotides match TRBD2. The CDR3 loop spans 16 amino acids. Germline CDR1 reads DFQATT; CDR2 reads SNEGSKA (reference sequence). V lost 6 bases, J lost 4 bases, and 12 bases stayed unmatched. The CDR3: CSALAALAGVADTQYF. CDR3 in DNA: TGCAGTGCCCTGGCCGCACTAGCGGGAGTCGCAGATACGCAGTATTTT.

This clonotype was observed a handful of times. This sequence joins TRBV29-1 and TRBJ2-2, with TRBD1 matching over 7 bases. V was pared by 7 bases and J by 7 bases, with 3 bases of the junction left unmatched. The V gene's germline CDR1 is SQVTM and CDR2 ANQGSEA. This CDR3 spans 11 amino acids. Here the CDR3 reads CSADRVGELFF. CDR3 nucleotide sequence: TGCAGCGCTGACAGGGTCGGGGAGCTGTTTTTT.

This chain connects TRBV20-1 to TRBJ1-5, with a tentative D call TRBD1 (5 bases). CDR3 size: 15 residues. The germline V gene has CDR1 DFQATT and CDR2 SNEGSKA (reference sequence). Trimming shortened V by 5 bases and J by 2 bases, and 16 bases separated the two germline ends. CDR3 region: CSAPHAGQGNQPQHF. CDR3 bases: TGCAGTGCTCCCCATGCTGGACAAGGCAATCAGCCCCAGCATTTT.

This chain uses TRBV5-1 with TRBJ2-1, with D unclear. V gave up 5 bases and J gave up 6 bases, with 15 bases separating them. This CDR3 comprises 14 residues. CDR1 and CDR2 from the germline V gene are SGHRS and YFSETQ. Written as DNA, the CDR3 is TGCGCCAGCAGTCCGTGGTTGGAGCGCAATGAGCAGTTCTTC. This codes for CASSPWLERNEQFF.

This clonotype turned up a few times. The chain is built from TRBV20-1 and TRBJ2-7; no firm D call. V gave up 5 bases and J gave up 0 bases, with 8 bases separating them. The germline V gene has CDR1 DFQATT and CDR2 SNEGSKA (reference sequence). The CDR3 loop spans 12 amino acids. The CDR3 region has the DNA TGCAGTGCTTGGGGTAGCTCCTACGAGCAGTACTTC. Translated, it gives CSAWGSSYEQYF.

The chain recombines TRBV7-2 with TRBJ2-2; D is unresolved. Per germline, CDR1 SGHTA and CDR2 FQGNSA. The CDR3 consists of 13 residues. V lost 3 bases and J 6 bases, leaving 8 bases between the germline ends. The CDR3 loop is CASSFASAGELFF. The CDR3 nucleotides are TGTGCCAGCAGCTTTGCGAGCGCCGGGGAGCTGTTTTTT. The variable domain in full, with the rest retrieved from reference TRBV7-2 and TRBJ2-2, is GAGVSQSPSNKVTEKGKDVELRCDPISGHTALYWYRQSLGQGLEFLIYFQGNSAPDKSGLPSDRFSAERTGGSVSTLTIQRTQQEDSAVYLCASSFASAGELFFGEGSRLTVL.

CDR3 in DNA: TGCAGTGCTAGAGTCGGTGGTGCGGGAGGGTTGTACGAGCAGTACTTC. Translation gives CSARVGGAGGLYEQYF. V usage is TRBV20-1 and J usage is TRBJ2-7; 9 bases map to TRBD2. After removal of 1 base from V and 4 bases from J, the junction contained 11 bases not matched to a gene. This CDR3 region has 16 residues. From germline, CDR1 is DFQATT and CDR2 SNEGSKA (reference sequence).

The chain is built from TRBV13 and TRBJ2-2, with TRBD2 matching over 9 bases. The CDR3 loop spans 15 amino acids. Germline lookup yields CDR1 PRHDT and CDR2 FYEKMQ (reference sequence). V was clipped by 5 bases and J by 5 bases; unmatched bases: 6. DNA for the CDR3: TGTGCCAGCAGCAAGGGGGGACTAGCTACCGGGGAGCTGTTTTTT. Encoded protein: CASSKGGLATGELFF.

This clonotype was picked up a small number of times. V is TRBV7-9 and J is TRBJ1-4, with no clear D. In germline, CDR1 is SEHNR, CDR2 FQNEAQ (reference sequence). The CDR3 runs 14 residues. V lost 4 bases and J 7 bases, leaving 13 bases between the germline ends. The CDR3 here is CASSSQNAGEKLFF. For the CDR3, the DNA is TGTGCCAGCAGCTCCCAGAATGCAGGTGAAAAACTGTTTTTT.

V is TRBV7-9 and J is TRBJ2-7; maybe TRBD2 (5 bases). The length of the CDR3 is 15 residues. The V end lost 1 base, the J end lost 0 bases, and 10 bases lay between the germline ends. Germline lookup yields CDR1 SEHNR and CDR2 FQNEAQ (reference sequence). CDR3 protein: CASSLEREPSYEQYF. In DNA form, the CDR3 reads TGTGCCAGCAGCTTAGAACGGGAACCCTCCTACGAGCAGTACTTC.

This clonotype showed up just a few times. V is TRBV5-5 and J is TRBJ2-7, with TRBD2 as a possible D gene (6 bases). CDR1 and CDR2 (germline): SGHKS, YYEKEE (reference sequence). The CDR3 has 15 amino acids. The V gene lost 5 bases and the J gene lost 1 base, with 16 bases spanning the gap. CDR3 in amino acids: CASSIGTHSSYEQYF. The CDR3 DNA reads TGTGCCAGCAGTATAGGGACTCACTCTTCCTACGAGCAGTACTTC.

This clonotype was seen more than once but under ten times. The V gene is TRBV7-8, the J gene TRBJ2-2, with 7 positions matching TRBD1. The CDR3 runs to 19 residues. Per germline, CDR1 SGHVS and CDR2 FQNEAQ. V lost 5 bases to trimming and J lost 3 bases; unmatched junction nucleotides: 18. The CDR3 DNA sequence: TGTGCCAGCAGCAGACCCGGGACAGAACACTCTCGATACACCGGGGAGCTGTTTTTT. Translation: CASSRPGTEHSRYTGELFF.